This is a list of T cell receptor beta chains from one sample in a study of metastatic and nonmetastatic thyroid tumors. MiXCR reprocessed the PCR reads for TCRdb. The sample yields tens of thousands of clones, roughly 15% seen once. The sequencing sample was made of blood. The receptor set was obtained from a female donor with papillary thyroid cancer or a benign thyroid nodule (not recorded which). Some clones in this sample may be carry-over from other donors' samples. Each CDR3 is given with its conserved first and last residue. A D gene is named only where the DNA matches it firmly. Some rows mark clone size as missing; the rest say once, few, many or name a class of expanded clone.

-	many	TRBJ2-7	TRBV24-1	TGTGCCACCAGTGATACCACCAGACAGCAGGGAAAGCAGTACTTC	CATSDTTRQQGKQYF
-	-	TRBJ2-6	TRBV27	TGTGCCAGCAGTTTTACCTCTGGGGCCAACGTCCTGACTTTC	CASSFTSGANVLTF
-	many	TRBJ2-7	TRBV7-9	TGTGCCAGCAGCCTCGTAGGGTACGAGCAGTACTTC	CASSLVGYEQYF
TRBD1	few	TRBJ1-5	TRBV20-1	TGCAGTGCCTCTGACGCGGGACAGCCCCAAGGGCCCCAGCATTTT	CSASDAGQPQGPQHF
TRBD2	many	TRBJ2-5	TRBV5-1	TGCGCCAGCAGCACGGGGACTAGCGTTGAGACCCAGTACTTC	CASSTGTSVETQYF
-	many	TRBJ1-5	TRBV11-1	TGTGCCAGCAGCCCAAGTGGGCCCCATAGCAATCAGCCCCAGCATTTT	CASSPSGPHSNQPQHF
TRBD2	many	TRBJ2-2	TRBV19	TGTGCCAGTACCACCGCCGGGCTAGCGGGGATGAACACCGGGGAGCTGTTTTTT	CASTTAGLAGMNTGELFF
-	many	TRBJ1-6	TRBV12-3/TRBV12-4	TGTGCCAGCAGCCTGAGCTCCTATAATTCACCCCTCCACTTT	CASSLSSYNSPLHF
TRBD1	many	TRBJ1-1	TRBV13	TGTGCCAGCAGCTTAGGTGACAGGGGGGTAGGCACTGAAGCTTTCTTT	CASSLGDRGVGTEAFF
TRBD2	few	TRBJ2-1	TRBV18	TGTGCCAGCTCACCCAAGACTAGCGGGAGTGTATACAATGAGCAGTTCTTC	CASSPKTSGSVYNEQFF
TRBD1	-	TRBJ1-2	TRBV5-1	TGCGCCAGCAGCTTCGACAGGGGGGGAAATGGCTACACCTTC	CASSFDRGGNGYTF
TRBD1	many	TRBJ2-3	TRBV5-1	TGCGCCAGCAGCACCACAGGGGACCTCACAGATACGCAGTATTTT	CASSTTGDLTDTQYF
TRBD2	many	TRBJ2-1	TRBV2	TGTGCCAGCACCGTAGGGGGACTAGCGGCTTACAATGAGCAGTTCTTC	CASTVGGLAAYNEQFF
-	many	TRBJ1-5	TRBV19	TGTGCCAGTAGTTCCGTCACCGGGACCCACAGTGAGCCCCAGCATTTT	CASSSVTGTHSEPQHF
-	-	TRBJ1-1	TRBV12-3/TRBV12-4	TGTGCCAGCAGTTTTGGCCCCACTGATGCTTACTTT	CASSFGPTDAYF
-	few	TRBJ2-2	TRBV6-5	TGTGCCAGCAGTTGGGCAGGGCTTAACACTAACACCGGGGAGCTGTTTTTT	CASSWAGLNTNTGELFF
-	many	TRBJ1-4	TRBV2	TGTGCCAGCGGAAGACAGAATGAAAAACTGTTTTTT	CASGRQNEKLFF
TRBD2	many	TRBJ2-6	TRBV12-3/TRBV12-4	TGTGCCTCCTTTTCGGGGCTAGCGGGATTCTCTGGGGCCAACGTCCTGACTTTC	CASFSGLAGFSGANVLTF
-	many	TRBJ1-4	TRBV5-1	TGCGCCAGCAGCCTAAAACAGGGCTTAGAACTGTTTTTT	CASSLKQGLELFF
TRBD1	medium-sized	TRBJ2-7	TRBV6-1	TGTGCCAGCATGGACAGGGGGAAGTACGAGCAGTACTTC	CASMDRGKYEQYF
-	many	TRBJ2-4	TRBV20-1	TGCAGTGCTAGAGATGTCGTAGTCGGGAACATTCAGTACTTC	CSARDVVVGNIQYF
TRBD2	few	TRBJ2-1	TRBV19	TGTGCCAGTAGTATAGTACTAGCGGGAGCTAAAGAGCAGTTCTTC	CASSIVLAGAKEQFF
TRBD1	-	TRBJ2-7	TRBV10-1	TGCGCCAGCAGTGGACCGGGACAGGGACCGCAGTACTTC	CASSGPGQGPQYF
-	-	TRBJ1-3	TRBV5-1	TGCGCCAGCAGTTCGCCTGGAAACACCATATATTTT	CASSSPGNTIYF
TRBD2	many	TRBJ2-1	TRBV12-3/TRBV12-4	TGTGCCAGCAGTCCGTCGGGACTAGCGGAGTTGGATGAGCAGTTCTTC	CASSPSGLAELDEQFF
-	few	TRBJ1-2	TRBV6-1	TGTGCCAGCACGACTTCTAACTATGGCTACACCTTC	CASTTSNYGYTF
-	many	TRBJ1-1	TRBV18	TGTGCCAGCTCACAAGACGGGCGGAACACTGAAGCTTTCTTT	CASSQDGRNTEAFF